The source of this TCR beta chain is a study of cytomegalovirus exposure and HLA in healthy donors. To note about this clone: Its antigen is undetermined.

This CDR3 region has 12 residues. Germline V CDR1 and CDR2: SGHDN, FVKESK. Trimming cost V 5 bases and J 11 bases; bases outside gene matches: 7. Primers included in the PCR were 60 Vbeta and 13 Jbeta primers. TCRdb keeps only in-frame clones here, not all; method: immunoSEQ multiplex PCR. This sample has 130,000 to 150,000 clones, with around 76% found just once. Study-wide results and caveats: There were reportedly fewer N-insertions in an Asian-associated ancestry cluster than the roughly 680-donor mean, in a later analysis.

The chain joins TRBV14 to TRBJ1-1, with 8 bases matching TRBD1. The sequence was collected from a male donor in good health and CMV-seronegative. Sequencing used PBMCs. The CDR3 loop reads CASSSSGGQAFF. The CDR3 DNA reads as TGTGCCAGCAGCTCATCAGGGGGCCAGGCTTTCTTT.